Following are 5 T cell receptor beta chains from one sample sequenced in a study of T cell changes during pregnancy in multiple sclerosis. Using immunoSEQ multiplex PCR, the repertoire was profiled, and TCRdb retains in-frame clones only, with some absent. The repertoire consists of about 38,000 clones, with about nine tenths occurring once and the leading ten covering 0.37%. This specimen was CD4+ T cells from peripheral blood mononuclear cells, taken in the third trimester of pregnancy. These receptors all come from a female donor in good health, enrolled as a control in a pregnancy study.

The chain joins TRBV5-5 to TRBJ1-5; 9 positions agree with TRBD1. With V trimmed by 4 bases and J by 3 bases, 2 bases remained unmatched. Per germline, CDR1 SGHKS and CDR2 YYEKEE (reference sequence). The CDR3 covers 14 residues. In DNA, the CDR3 is TGTGCCAGCAGCAGGGACAGGGTCAATCAGCCCCAGCATTTT. It codes for CASSRDRVNQPQHF.

CDR3 sequence: CASSEGQTLSGNTIYF. CDR3 coding DNA: TGTGCCAGCAGTGAGGGACAGACTCTCTCTGGAAACACCATATATTTT. The chain links TRBV6-1 to TRBJ1-3; 7 bases fit TRBD1. The CDR3 loop spans 16 amino acids. V lost 3 bases and J lost 0; bases outside the gene matches: 5. The germline CDR1 and CDR2 sequences are MNHNS and SASEGT.

This chain uses TRBV2 with TRBJ2-1, with 8 bases aligning to TRBD2. The junction had 7 bases not matched to a gene; V was cut back by 5 bases and J by 4 bases. Germline CDR1 is SNHLY and CDR2 is FYNNEI. The CDR3 has 15 residues. In DNA, the CDR3 is TGTGCCAGCAGTTCACTAGCGGCCGAATACAATGAGCAGTTCTTC. This encodes CASSSLAAEYNEQFF. Full variable domain (rest looked up from reference TRBV2 and TRBJ2-1): EPEVTQTPSHQVTQMGQEVILRCVPISNHLYFYWYRQILGQKVEFLVSFYNNEISEKSEIFDDQFSVERPDGSNFTLKIRSTKLEDSAMYFCASSSLAAEYNEQFFGPGTRLTVL.

V and J are TRBV5-1 and TRBJ2-3; 8 bases match TRBD2. V trimming: 0 bases; J trimming: 10 bases; junction bases outside the gene matches: 7. The CDR3 is 14 amino acids. CDR1 is SGHRS and CDR2 is YFSETQ in the germline V gene. The CDR3 protein is CASSLDGTRGSQYF. The CDR3 DNA reads as TGCGCCAGCAGCTTGGACGGGACTAGAGGATCGCAGTATTTT.

The chain uses TRBV7-9 and TRBJ1-1; D is perhaps TRBD1 (6 bases). Germline loops: CDR1 SEHNR, CDR2 FQNEAQ (reference sequence). V lost 5 bases and J lost 8, with 18 bases in between. The CDR3 has 14 residues. CDR3 sequence (DNA): TGTGCCAGCAGCCCGACATCAGGGGTACGGGAAGCTTTCTTT. Encoded protein: CASSPTSGVREAFF.